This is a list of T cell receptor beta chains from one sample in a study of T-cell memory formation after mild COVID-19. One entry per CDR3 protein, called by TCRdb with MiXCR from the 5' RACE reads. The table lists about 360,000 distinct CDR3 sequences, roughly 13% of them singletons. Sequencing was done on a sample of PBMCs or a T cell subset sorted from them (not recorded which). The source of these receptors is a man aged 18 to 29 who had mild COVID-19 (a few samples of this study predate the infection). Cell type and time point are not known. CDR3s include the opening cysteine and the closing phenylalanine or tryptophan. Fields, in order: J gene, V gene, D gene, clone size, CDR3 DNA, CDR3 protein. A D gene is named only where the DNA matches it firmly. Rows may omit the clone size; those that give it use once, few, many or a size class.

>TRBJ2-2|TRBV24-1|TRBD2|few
TGTGCCACCAGTGATCCCCCGGCGACTAGCGCCGGGGAGCTGTTTTTT
CATSDPPATSAGELFF
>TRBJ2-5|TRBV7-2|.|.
TGTGCCAGCAGCCTCGAAGGGGGGAATCAAGAGACCCAGTACTTC
CASSLEGGNQETQYF
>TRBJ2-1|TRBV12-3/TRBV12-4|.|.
TGTGCCAGCAGTACCCTCAATGAGCAGTTCTTC
CASSTLNEQFF
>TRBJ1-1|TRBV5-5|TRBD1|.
TGTGCCACCCAACAGGGGGCGAACACTGAAGCTTTCTTT
CATQQGANTEAFF
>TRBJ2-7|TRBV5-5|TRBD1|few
TGTGCCAGCAGCCTCACGACAGGGGGCTACGAGCAGTACTTC
CASSLTTGGYEQYF
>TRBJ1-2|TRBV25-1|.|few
TGTGCCAGCAGTCAGTACCTAGACAGCTATGGCTACACCTTC
CASSQYLDSYGYTF
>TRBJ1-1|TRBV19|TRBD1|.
TGTGCCAGTAGTATCGGGACAGGGGTGATCACTGAAGCTTTCTTT
CASSIGTGVITEAFF
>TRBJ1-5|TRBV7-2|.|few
TGTGCCAGCAGCCGGGCCCCGGGGGGCAATCAGCCCCAGCATTTT
CASSRAPGGNQPQHF
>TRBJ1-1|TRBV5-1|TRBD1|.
TGCGCCAGCAGCTCCGGGACAGGGGGAGGCACTGAAGCTTTCTTT
CASSSGTGGGTEAFF
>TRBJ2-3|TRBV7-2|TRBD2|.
TGTGCCAGCAGCTTAAAGTCTAGCGGGGGGTTCATTAAGGTCACAGATACGCAGTATTTT
CASSLKSSGGFIKVTDTQYF
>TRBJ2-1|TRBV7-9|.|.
TGTGCCAGCAGCTTACAGGTGGGGGAGCAGTTCTTC
CASSLQVGEQFF
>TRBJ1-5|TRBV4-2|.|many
TGTGCCAGCAGCCAAGTCGCTGGTCAGCCCCAGCATTTT
CASSQVAGQPQHF
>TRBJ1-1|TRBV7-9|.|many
TGTGCCAGCAGTTTCTCGGACACTGAAGCTTTCTTT
CASSFSDTEAFF
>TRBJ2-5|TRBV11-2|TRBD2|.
TGTGCCAGCCGCCGGAAGATTGGGGGACTAGCGGGGGGCCCCTTCCAAGAGACCCAGTACTTC
CASRRKIGGLAGGPFQETQYF
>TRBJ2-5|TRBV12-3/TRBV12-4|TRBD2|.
TGTGCCAGCAGTTTCTCACCAGCGGGGGGTCAAGAGACCCAGTACTTC
CASSFSPAGGQETQYF
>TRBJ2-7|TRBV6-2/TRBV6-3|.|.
TGTGCCAGCAGTTATATGGTGGAGCAGTACTTC
CASSYMVEQYF
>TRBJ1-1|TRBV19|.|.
TGTGCCAGTAGTAGCCAGCGCAGAGCTTTCTTT
CASSSQRRAFF
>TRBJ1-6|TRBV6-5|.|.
TGTGCCAGCAGTTACTCGAACGGGGCCAGGGGTTCACCCCTCCACTTT
CASSYSNGARGSPLHF
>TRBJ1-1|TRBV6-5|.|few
TGTGCCAGCAGTTACACGATGTACAGGGTAGGTGGAAAAGCTTTCTTT
CASSYTMYRVGGKAFF
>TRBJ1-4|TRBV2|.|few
TGTGCCAGCAGCCAACGTCCGGCCCCGGAAAAACTGTTTTTT
CASSQRPAPEKLFF
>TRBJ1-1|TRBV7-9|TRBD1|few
TGTGCCAGCAGCTTAAGGGGGCGCGGGGCTTTCTTT
CASSLRGRGAFF
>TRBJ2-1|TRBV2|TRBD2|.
TGTGCCAGCAGTGAATGGGGCCCAGCGGGGGCCTACTACAATGAGCAGTTCTTC
CASSEWGPAGAYYNEQFF
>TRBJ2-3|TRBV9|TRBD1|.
TGTGCCAGCAGCGCCACAGGGGCCACCCAGTATTTT
CASSATGATQYF
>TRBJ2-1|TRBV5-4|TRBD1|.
TGTGCCAGCGGGACAGGATACAATGAGCAGTTCTTC
CASGTGYNEQFF
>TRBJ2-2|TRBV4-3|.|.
TGCGCCAGTTCTACAGGTTCTTGGGACGGGGAGCTGTTTTTT
CASSTGSWDGELFF
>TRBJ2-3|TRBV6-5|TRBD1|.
TGTGCCAGCAGCCGGGACAGGGAACTGTATACGCAGTATTTT
CASSRDRELYTQYF
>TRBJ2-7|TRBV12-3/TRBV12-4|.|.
TGTGCCAGCAGTAAGGTCCACGAGCAGTACTTC
CASSKVHEQYF
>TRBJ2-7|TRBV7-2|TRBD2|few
TGTGCCAGCAGCTTTCTAACGGCGGGGAGGGGCGAGCAGTACTTC
CASSFLTAGRGEQYF
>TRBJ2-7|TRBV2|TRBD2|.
TGTGCCAGCAGGCTGCTGAAAGCGGGGGTGAGCGAGCAGTACTTC
CASRLLKAGVSEQYF
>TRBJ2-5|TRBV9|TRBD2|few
TGTGCCAGCAGCGCCGGGAGACTGGGGCGGGGGGCATTCCTCCAAGAGACCCAGTACTTC
CASSAGRLGRGAFLQETQYF
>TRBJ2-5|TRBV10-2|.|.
TGCGCCAGCACTAAGCAAGAGACCCAGTACTTC
CASTKQETQYF
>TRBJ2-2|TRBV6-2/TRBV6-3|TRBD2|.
TGTGCCAGCAGTTACGAGCCAGCGGGGGTAGGGACCGGGGAGCTGTTTTTT
CASSYEPAGVGTGELFF
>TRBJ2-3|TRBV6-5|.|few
TGTGCCAGCAGTTTCACGGGAGAGGTCGGTACTCCCACAGATACGCAGTATTTT
CASSFTGEVGTPTDTQYF
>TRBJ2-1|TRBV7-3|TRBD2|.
TGTGCCAGCAGCTTAAGGGCGCGGGGGGGAAGCTCCTACAATGAGCAGTTCTTC
CASSLRARGGSSYNEQFF
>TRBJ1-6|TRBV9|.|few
TGTGCCAGCACCGACGGGGATTTCAGGGGTTCACCCCTCCACTTT
CASTDGDFRGSPLHF
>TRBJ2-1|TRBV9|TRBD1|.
TGTGCCAGCAGCACCCGGGACAGGGGGACTCGTAAGCTCTTC
CASSTRDRGTRKLF
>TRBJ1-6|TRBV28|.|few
TGTGCCAGCAGCCCAGGGTCCTCAAATTTGGCCCTCCACTTT
CASSPGSSNLALHF
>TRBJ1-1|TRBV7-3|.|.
TGTGCCAGCAGGAAGAGTCTGAACACTGAAGCTTTCTTT
CASRKSLNTEAFF
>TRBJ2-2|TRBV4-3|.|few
TGCGCCAGCAGCTTCAATCCGGGGTTGGTTGGTACCGGGGAGCTGTTTTTT
CASSFNPGLVGTGELFF
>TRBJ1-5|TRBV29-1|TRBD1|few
TGCAGCGTATCCCCAGGGCCAGGGGGGACTCAGCCCCAGCATTTT
CSVSPGPGGTQPQHF
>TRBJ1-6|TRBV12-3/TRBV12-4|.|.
TGTGCCAGCAGTTTAATAGGGGATGATAATTCACCCCTCCACTTT
CASSLIGDDNSPLHF
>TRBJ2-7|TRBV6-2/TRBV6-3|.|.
TGTGCCAGCAGTTACGACGCCTACGAGCAGTACTTC
CASSYDAYEQYF
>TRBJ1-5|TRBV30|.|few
TGTGCCTGGAGCGAGTCGGAGGTCCAGCATTTT
CAWSESEVQHF
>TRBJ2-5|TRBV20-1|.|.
TGCAGTGCTAGCGAGTTACGGGAAGAGACACAGTACTTC
CSASELREETQYF
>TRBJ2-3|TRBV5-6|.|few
TGTGCCAGCAGCGATCGGGGCGGATATACGCAGTATTTT
CASSDRGGYTQYF
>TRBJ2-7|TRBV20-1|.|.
TGCAGTGCTAGATGGAGCACCTACGAGCAGTACTTC
CSARWSTYEQYF
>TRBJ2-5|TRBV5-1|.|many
TGCGCCAGCAGCTTGGAAGGTGGGACCCAGTACTTC
CASSLEGGTQYF
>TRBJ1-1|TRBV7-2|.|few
TGTGCCAGCAGCTTCCGGAGGGCCGGGGGCATAATGAACACTGAAGCTTTCTTT
CASSFRRAGGIMNTEAFF
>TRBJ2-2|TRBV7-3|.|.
TGTGCCAGCAGCCCCGTGGGGGGAACCGGGGAGCTGTTTTTT
CASSPVGGTGELFF
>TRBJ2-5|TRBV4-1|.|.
TGCGCCAGCACCCCCCGAGCCGGGTTCAGGGAGACCCAGTACTTC
CASTPRAGFRETQYF
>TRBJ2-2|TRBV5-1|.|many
TGCGCCAGCAGCTTGCGGAACGACGGGGAGCTGTTTTTT
CASSLRNDGELFF
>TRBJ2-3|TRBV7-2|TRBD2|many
TGTGCCAGCAGCTTAAATAGCGGGGGGGATACGCAGTATTTT
CASSLNSGGDTQYF
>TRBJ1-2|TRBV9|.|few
TGTGCCAGCAGCCCCCGTGAGGGATCTAAGGGTGGCTACACCTTC
CASSPREGSKGGYTF
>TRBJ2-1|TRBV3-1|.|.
TGTGCCAGCAGTCGGATACAGCGCTCCTACAATGAGCAGTTCTTC
CASSRIQRSYNEQFF